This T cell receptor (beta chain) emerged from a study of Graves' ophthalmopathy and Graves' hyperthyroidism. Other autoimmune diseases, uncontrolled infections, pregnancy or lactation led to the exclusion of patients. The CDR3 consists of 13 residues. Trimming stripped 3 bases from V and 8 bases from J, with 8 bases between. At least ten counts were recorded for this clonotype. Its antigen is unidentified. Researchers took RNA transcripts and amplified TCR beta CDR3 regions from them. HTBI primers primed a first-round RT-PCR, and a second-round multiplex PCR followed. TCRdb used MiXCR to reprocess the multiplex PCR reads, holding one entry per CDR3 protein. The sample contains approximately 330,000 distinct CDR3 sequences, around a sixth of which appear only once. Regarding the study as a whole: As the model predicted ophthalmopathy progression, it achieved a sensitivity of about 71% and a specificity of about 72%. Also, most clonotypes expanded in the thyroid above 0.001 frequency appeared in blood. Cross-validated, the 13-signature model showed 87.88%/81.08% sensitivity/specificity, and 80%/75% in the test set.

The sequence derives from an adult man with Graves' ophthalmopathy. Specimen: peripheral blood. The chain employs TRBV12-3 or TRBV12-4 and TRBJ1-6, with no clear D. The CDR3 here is CASSLDADSPLHF. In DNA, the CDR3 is TGTGCCAGCAGTTTGGATGCAGATTCACCCCTCCACTTT.